A single sample is the source of the 32 T cell receptor beta chains below, sequenced in a study of post-analysis software for immune sequencing data. Study outcomes and limitations: The study found TRBV5-6, TRBV5-1 and TRBV20-1 among 4 or 5 TRBV segments more frequent in patients than controls.

cDNA libraries for TCR beta contained unique molecular identifiers. TCRdb re-called the PCR reads with MiXCR, one entry per CDR3 protein. Among more than 500,000 distinct CDR3 sequences listed, roughly 34% were seen once. No antigens are known for them. Sequences were obtained from blood. The origin of the receptors is a girl aged 2-17 years with multiple sclerosis.

The chain uses TRBV5-1 and TRBJ2-7; 10 nucleotides match TRBD1. CDR1 SGHRS and CDR2 YFSETQ come from the germline V gene. J was trimmed by 3 bases and V by 2 bases; bases with no gene match: 8. The CDR3 contains 16 residues. In nucleotides, the CDR3 is TGCGCCAGCAGCTTCGTGGGACAGGGGTGGAACTACGAGCAGTACTTC. It encodes CASSFVGQGWNYEQYF.

This chain connects TRBV6-5 to TRBJ1-4; 7 positions agree with TRBD1. Germline V CDR1 and CDR2: MNHEY, SVGAGI. This CDR3 has 15 residues. V shed 6 bases and J 7 bases; nucleotides not matched to a gene: 11. This CDR3 reads CASSTGTAQGEKLFF. The CDR3 coding sequence is TGTGCCAGCAGCACCGGGACAGCTCAGGGTGAAAAACTGTTTTTT.

This chain uses TRBV12-3 or TRBV12-4 with TRBJ2-3; no reliable D call. V was clipped by 2 bases and J by 0 bases, with 9 bases between them. The CDR3 has 15 amino acids. CDR3 amino acids: CASSLLVGSTDTQYF. The CDR3, as DNA: TGTGCCAGCAGTTTATTAGTGGGGAGCACAGATACGCAGTATTTT.

V is TRBV10-3 and J is TRBJ1-1, with D perhaps TRBD1 (5 bases). Trimming cost V 0 bases and J 8 bases, with 7 bases left between them. Germline CDR1 reads ENHRY; CDR2 reads SYGVKD. The CDR3 is 12 amino acids. The CDR3 spells CAISESPGEAFF. The CDR3 DNA reads TGTGCCATCAGTGAGTCCCCAGGGGAAGCTTTCTTT.

The chain combines TRBV3-1 with TRBJ2-5; 7 bases match TRBD1. The ends lost 0 bases at V and 5 bases at J; junction bases unmatched: 6. The V gene's germline CDR1 is LGHDT and CDR2 YNNKEL (reference sequence). The CDR3 runs to 15 residues. The CDR3 region has the DNA TGTGCCAGCAGCCAAGAACAGGGGAGCGGTGAGACCCAGTACTTC. Amino acids: CASSQEQGSGETQYF.

The chain has TRBV6-6 and TRBJ1-1; no reliable D call. CDR3 length: 11 residues. Trimming cost V 10 bases and J 4 bases, with 10 bases left between them. The germline V gene has CDR1 MNHNY and CDR2 SVGAGI (reference sequence). CDR3 in amino acids: CAISRATEAFF. CDR3 nucleotides: TGTGCCATTTCTAGGGCCACTGAAGCTTTCTTT.

This rearrangement joins TRBV3-1 to TRBJ2-1; 11 positions agree with TRBD1. V shed 4 bases and J 8 bases; nucleotides not matched to a gene: 10. The CDR3 loop spans 16 amino acids. Per the germline V gene, CDR1 is LGHDT and CDR2 is YNNKEL (reference sequence). The CDR3 here is CASSPLGQGATYEQFF. CDR3 nucleotides: TGTGCCAGCAGCCCCCTTGGACAGGGGGCGACATATGAGCAGTTCTTC.

The chain joins TRBV6-1 to TRBJ1-1, with D possibly TRBD1 on 6 matching bases. The CDR3 length is 16 residues. With 3 bases removed from V and 3 bases from J, the gap between germline ends came to 17 bases. Per the germline V gene, CDR1 is MNHNS and CDR2 is SASEGT. The CDR3 region has the DNA TGTGCCAGCAGTGACCGAAGAGTCAGGGGACACACTGAAGCTTTCTTT. This encodes CASSDRRVRGHTEAFF.

In this sample, this clonotype turned up a few times. J is TRBJ2-1 and V is TRBV6-5, with TRBD2 identical over 11 bases. The ends lost 4 bases at V and 9 bases at J; junction bases unmatched: 8. Germline CDR1 and CDR2: MNHEY and SVGAGI. The CDR3 covers 15 residues. CDR3 loop: CASSSLAGGGGEQFF. The CDR3 nucleotides are TGTGCCAGCAGTTCCCTAGCGGGGGGCGGGGGTGAGCAGTTCTTC.

V usage is TRBV6-5 and J usage is TRBJ2-6; the match to TRBD1 covers 8 bases. The length of the CDR3 is 18 residues. Germline-derived CDR1 and CDR2 are MNHEY and SVGAGI. V lost 4 bases to trimming and J lost 0 bases; unmatched junction nucleotides: 8. CDR3 loop: CASSWGTGTSSGANVLTF. The CDR3 DNA reads as TGTGCCAGCAGTTGGGGGACAGGTACTAGCTCTGGGGCCAACGTCCTGACTTTC.

The chain joins TRBV6-1 to TRBJ1-4, with D perhaps matching TRBD1 (5 bases). The CDR3 runs to 18 residues. Trimming left V 5 bases short and J 2 bases short, with 21 bases between. Germline CDR1 is MNHNS and CDR2 is SASEGT. The CDR3 DNA sequence: TGTGCCAGCAGTAGCCACTTTGGGACGGACCACACTAATGAAAAACTGTTTTTT. It is translated as CASSSHFGTDHTNEKLFF.

This clonotype has more than one count but fewer than ten. The J gene is TRBJ1-1, the V gene TRBV5-5; D call uncertain. Germline V gives CDR1 SGHKS, CDR2 YYEKEE (reference sequence). This CDR3 is 13 amino acids long. The V and J ends lost 4 bases and 1 base respectively, with 8 bases between them. CDR3 sequence reads: CASSVKGNTEAFF. In DNA, the CDR3 is TGTGCCAGCAGCGTGAAGGGGAACACTGAAGCTTTCTTT.

V and J are TRBV20-1 and TRBJ2-4; the D gene is possibly TRBD2 (7 bases). CDR1 and CDR2 from the germline V gene are DFQATT and SNEGSKA (reference sequence). Trimming shortened V by 4 bases and J by 1 base, and 14 bases separated the two germline ends. The CDR3 runs 15 residues. The CDR3 loop is CSAIAGGPAKNIQYF. CDR3 DNA: TGCAGTGCTATAGCCGGGGGGCCTGCCAAAAACATTCAGTACTTC.

In this sample, this clonotype turned up a few times. This chain links TRBV5-1 with TRBJ2-5; TRBD1 matches 8 bases. The CDR3 loop spans 15 amino acids. The germline CDR1 and CDR2 sequences are SGHRS and YFSETQ. The V gene end was trimmed by 3 bases and the J gene end by 3 bases; junction bases not matched to a gene: 7. The CDR3 loop reads CASSSGQVTKETQYF. CDR3 coding DNA: TGCGCCAGCAGCTCGGGACAGGTGACGAAAGAGACCCAGTACTTC.

The rearrangement joins TRBV29-1 to TRBJ1-4, with a possible D match to TRBD1 (5 bases). This CDR3 comprises 14 residues. V shed 4 bases and J shed 4 bases, with 13 bases lying between them. The germline V gene has CDR1 SQVTM and CDR2 ANQGSEA. The CDR3 loop is CSVGKDTSNEKLFF. Here the CDR3 DNA reads TGCAGCGTTGGAAAGGACACCAGTAATGAAAAACTGTTTTTT. Complete variable domain (other parts from reference TRBV29-1 and TRBJ1-4): SAVISQKPSRDICQRGTSLTIQCQVDSQVTMMFWYRQQPGQSLTLIATANQGSEATYESGFVIDKFPISRPNLTFSTLTVSNMSPEDSSIYLCSVGKDTSNEKLFFGSGTQLSVL.

This sequence joins TRBV5-1 and TRBJ1-3; possibly TRBD1 for D (5 bases). V was pared by 0 bases and J by 3 bases, with 13 bases between. The CDR3 runs to 16 residues. Germline-derived CDR1 and CDR2 are SGHRS and YFSETQ. The CDR3 region is CASSLAGGRYGNTIYF. In DNA form, the CDR3 reads TGCGCCAGCAGCTTGGCCGGGGGACGTTATGGAAACACCATATATTTT.

This clonotype was observed a handful of times. The chain is built from TRBV2 and TRBJ2-1, with 16 bases matching TRBD2. V trimming: 7 bases; J trimming: 8 bases; junction bases outside the gene matches: 14. Germline assignment: CDR1 SNHLY and CDR2 FYNNEI. This CDR3 contains 18 residues. Written as DNA, the CDR3 is TGTGCCAGCAAGACCCTGGGACTAGCGGGGGGGCCTGGCGATGAGCAGTTCTTC. This codes for CASKTLGLAGGPGDEQFF.

This clonotype was observed a single time. The J gene is TRBJ1-1, the V gene TRBV6-6; a possible D gene is TRBD1 (5 bases). Deletions cut 6 bases from V and 0 bases from J, with 17 bases between. The CDR3 sequence is 16 residues long. Germline-derived CDR1 and CDR2 are MNHNY and SVGAGI (reference sequence). CDR3 loop: CASRRGLWGVNTEAFF. DNA of the CDR3: TGTGCCAGCAGAAGGGGTCTCTGGGGGGTGAACACTGAAGCTTTCTTT.

This rearrangement joins TRBV5-1 to TRBJ2-1; 10 bases fit TRBD2. The CDR3 contains 15 residues. Per the germline V gene, CDR1 is SGHRS and CDR2 is YFSETQ. The V segment lost 5 bases and the J segment 2 bases; nucleotides outside the gene matches: 4. The chain's CDR3 is CASRVSGGAYNEQFF. In DNA form, the CDR3 reads TGCGCCAGCAGGGTCAGCGGGGGGGCCTACAATGAGCAGTTCTTC.

This clonotype was observed a few times. The rearrangement uses TRBV7-2 and TRBJ1-2, with TRBD1 identical over 7 bases. Germline lookup yields CDR1 SGHTA and CDR2 FQGNSA. This CDR3 has 16 residues. J gave up 4 bases and V 6 bases, and 14 bases lay outside the gene matches. The CDR3 region has the DNA TGTGCCAGCAGTTCACACAGGGGTCCAAACCTCTATGGCTACACCTTC. Translating it yields CASSSHRGPNLYGYTF.

The chain employs TRBV19 and TRBJ1-1; D gene uncertain. Trimming stripped 1 base from V and 1 base from J, with 10 bases between. The CDR3 contains 15 residues. Germline CDR1 is LNHDA and CDR2 is SQIVND (reference sequence). DNA for the CDR3: TGTGCCAGTAGTATAGTGGGCCCTAAGAACACTGAAGCTTTCTTT. It is translated as CASSIVGPKNTEAFF.

This chain uses TRBV12-3 or TRBV12-4 with TRBJ2-3, with D possibly matching TRBD1 (6 bases). This CDR3 spans 15 amino acids. Trimming took 3 bases from V and 5 from J, leaving 15 bases between them. DNA of the CDR3: TGTGCCAGCAGTTTCGCTAGGACAGATGGAGATACGCAGTATTTT. Translated, it gives CASSFARTDGDTQYF.

Only one count was recorded for this clonotype. A read error may produce the germline difference seen at one junction end. The chain combines TRBV20-1 with TRBJ2-3, with 9 bases lining up with TRBD2. The CDR3 has 16 residues. CDR1 and CDR2 (germline): DFQATT, SNEGSKA (reference sequence). CDR3 sequence (DNA): TGCAATGCTAGAGATAGTGGGCGCGGGGGGGCATATACGCAGTATTTT. The encoded protein is CNARDSGRGGAYTQYF.

This clonotype has just a few counts. This chain links TRBV6-4 with TRBJ2-3; TRBD2 might be the D (5 bases). V was shortened by 6 bases and J by 0 bases, with 19 bases between the two germline ends. This CDR3 region has 17 residues. CDR1 and CDR2 (germline): MRHNA, SNTAGT. In DNA, the CDR3 is TGTGCCAGCAGGAGGGTCGGCTCCGCTTCTAGCACAGATACGCAGTATTTT. Translating it yields CASRRVGSASSTDTQYF.

The chain has TRBV11-1 and TRBJ2-1; 7 bases align to TRBD2. Germline loops: CDR1 SGHAT, CDR2 FQDESV (reference sequence). The CDR3 runs 16 residues. The J segment lost 6 bases and the V segment lost 2 bases, leaving 10 bases of the junction unmatched. CDR3 sequence reads: CASSLLLAGDRNEQFF. The CDR3 DNA is TGTGCCAGCAGCTTACTGTTGGCGGGAGATCGCAATGAGCAGTTCTTC.

This clonotype was detected only a few times. The gene calls are TRBV6-1 and TRBJ2-3; D is possibly TRBD1 or TRBD2 (5 bases each). The V gene's germline CDR1 is MNHNS and CDR2 SASEGT. The length of the CDR3 is 13 residues. The V end lost 4 bases, the J end lost 0 bases, and 5 bases lay between the germline ends. The CDR3 nucleotides read TGTGCCAGCAGTGGGGACAGCACAGATACGCAGTATTTT. Translating gives CASSGDSTDTQYF.

This clonotype has a count of ten or more. This chain links TRBV29-1 with TRBJ2-3, with TRBD1 matching over 8 bases. The CDR3 sequence is 15 residues long. Germline V gives CDR1 SQVTM, CDR2 ANQGSEA. The V and J ends lost 7 bases and 2 bases, in that order; junction bases with no gene match: 11. DNA of the CDR3: TGCAGCGCCCATAGTAGGACAGGGTCCACAGATACGCAGTATTTT. Amino acid sequence: CSAHSRTGSTDTQYF.

The V and J genes are TRBV29-1 and TRBJ2-5; 10 bases are a match to TRBD2. CDR1 is SQVTM, CDR2 ANQGSEA, per germline. The CDR3 is made up of 13 amino acids. Losses at the gene ends were 7 bases for V and 5 bases for J; bases not matched to a gene: 7. The CDR3 loop reads CSDLAGGVETQYF. CDR3 in DNA: TGCAGCGATTTAGCGGGGGGAGTGGAGACCCAGTACTTC.

This clonotype turned up a few times. V and J are TRBV6-1 and TRBJ2-2, with D perhaps given as TRBD1 or TRBD2 (5 bases each). V was pared by 7 bases and J by 0 bases, with 18 bases between. Germline CDR1 reads MNHNS; CDR2 reads SASEGT. This CDR3 is 17 amino acids long. The DNA for the CDR3 is TGTGCCAGCACTCTAACATGGGGGAGAACGAACACCGGGGAGCTGTTTTTT. Translated, it gives CASTLTWGRTNTGELFF.

Written as DNA, the CDR3 is TGCGCCAGCAGCCCGGGTCCGGTACAAGAGACCCAGTACTTC. Translation: CASSPGPVQETQYF. The J gene is TRBJ2-5, the V gene TRBV5-1, with D uncertain. CDR1 is SGHRS, CDR2 YFSETQ, per germline. The CDR3 extends over 14 amino acids. The germline V and J ends were trimmed by 4 bases and 2 bases, with 12 bases remaining between them.

This chain connects TRBV19 to TRBJ1-5; D is unclear. The germline V gene has CDR1 LNHDA and CDR2 SQIVND (reference sequence). This CDR3 contains 13 residues. Trimming stripped 9 bases from V and 4 bases from J, with 13 bases between. The CDR3 DNA sequence: TGTGCCAGGAGGGTAGTGGCTAATCAGCCCCAGCATTTT. Translated, it gives CARRVVANQPQHF.

V usage is TRBV9 and J usage is TRBJ1-2; no firm D call. CDR3 length: 14 amino acids. The germline V and J ends were trimmed by 0 bases and 2 bases, with 8 bases remaining between them. CDR1 is SGDLS, CDR2 YYNGEE, per germline. The CDR3 sequence is CASSVAHGNYGYTF. Written as DNA, the CDR3 is TGTGCCAGCAGCGTAGCTCACGGAAACTATGGCTACACCTTC.